These T cell receptor beta chains were read from a single sample in a study of long-term antiretroviral therapy in people with HIV. Some clones are missing from TCRdb's copy, which holds only in-frame ones; the method was immunoSEQ multiplex PCR. The sample lists 20,000 or so clones, over 65% occurring once. The material was unsorted PBMCs, obtained 0.5 years before starting antiretroviral therapy. The receptors originated from a woman aged 45-60 years with HIV. The CDR3 runs from the conserved cysteine through the conserved F or W. D genes are given only for firm matches. Some rows have no size entry. The others give once, few or many, or a class for an expanded clone.

size	J	D	V	DNA	CDR3
-	TRBJ1-2	-	TRBV2	TGTGCCAGCAGGGACCCAGGGGCATACGGCTACACCTTC	CASRDPGAYGYTF
few	TRBJ2-7	TRBD2	TRBV2	TGTGCCAGCGGGGGGACTAGCGGGGGGCTAGAGCAGTACTTC	CASGGTSGGLEQYF
-	TRBJ2-2	TRBD2	TRBV19	TGTGCCAGTAGGGAGCTACGCGGGGGGCGAACCGGGGAGCTGTTTTTT	CASRELRGGRTGELFF
-	TRBJ1-1	-	TRBV11-2	TGTGCCAGCAGCTTAGGAGGGGCCGGGTACACTGAAGCTTTCTTT	CASSLGGAGYTEAFF
-	TRBJ2-7	-	TRBV19	TGTGCCAGTAGTATAGAGGGACGCGAGCAGTACTTC	CASSIEGREQYF
-	TRBJ1-2	-	TRBV6-5	TGTGCCAGCAGTTACGGGAGGGGATTCTATGGCTACACCTTC	CASSYGRGFYGYTF
-	TRBJ2-6	-	TRBV7-2	TGTGCCAGCAGCCCGGGGCGGGGATCGGCTGGGGCCAACGTCCTGACTTTC	CASSPGRGSAGANVLTF
-	TRBJ2-1	TRBD2	TRBV18	TGTGCCAGCTCACCACCCGGACTAGCGGGGTACAATGAGCAGTTCTTC	CASSPPGLAGYNEQFF
-	TRBJ1-2	-	TRBV6-1	TGTGCCAGCAGTGAACCTTGGGGGGGCTCCGGCTACACCTTC	CASSEPWGGSGYTF
-	TRBJ2-5	-	TRBV6-5	TGTGCCAGCAGTTCGGCGGGCCTCCAAGAGACCCAGTACTTC	CASSSAGLQETQYF
-	TRBJ1-3	-	TRBV2	TGTGCCAGCGGCGTCCCGAGCTCTGGAAACACCATATATTTT	CASGVPSSGNTIYF
-	TRBJ2-5	TRBD2	TRBV11-2	TGTGCCAGCAGCCTCGCCCCAACGGGACTAGGGGGCCAAGAGACCCAGTACTTC	CASSLAPTGLGGQETQYF
few	TRBJ1-5	-	TRBV19	TGTGCCAGTAGTCTCACAGCGAATCAGCCCCAGCATTTT	CASSLTANQPQHF
-	TRBJ1-6	-	TRBV7-8	TGTGCCAGCAGCTTTTATGACGGGGCAAATTCACCCCTCCACTTT	CASSFYDGANSPLHF
once	TRBJ2-1	TRBD2	TRBV10-3	TGTGCCATCAGTGTCGGTAAGGTATTCGCGGGGGATTACAATGAGCAGTTCTTC	CAISVGKVFAGDYNEQFF
once	TRBJ2-5	-	TRBV2	TGTGCCAGCATTCTCGTTCGGGGGACGGAGAAGACCCAGTACTTC	CASILVRGTEKTQYF
-	TRBJ1-4	-	TRBV5-1	TGCGCCAGCAGCTTGCTCGGGGGCGTAACTAATGAAAAACTGTTTTTT	CASSLLGGVTNEKLFF
-	TRBJ2-2	TRBD1	TRBV5-5	TGTGCCAGCAGCTTGTGGAAGGGACAGACTTACACCGGGGAGCTGTTTTTT	CASSLWKGQTYTGELFF
-	TRBJ1-6	-	TRBV15	TGTGCCACCAGCAGAGGTGACGGGTCAGGGCATAATTCACCCCTCCACTTT	CATSRGDGSGHNSPLHF
-	TRBJ1-2	TRBD1	TRBV27	TGTGCCAGCGGTTTGACAGGGGCAAATGTTCATGGCTACACCTTC	CASGLTGANVHGYTF
-	TRBJ2-3	TRBD2	TRBV19	TGTGCCAGCGGGACTAGCGTCACAGATACGCAGTATTTT	CASGTSVTDTQYF
-	TRBJ2-2	-	TRBV7-3	TGTGCCAGCAGCTTAGACACCGGGGAGCTGTTTTTT	CASSLDTGELFF
-	TRBJ2-4	TRBD2	TRBV29-1	TGCAGCGCCGGGGGGGCCGCGGAAAACATTCAGTACTTC	CSAGGAAENIQYF
-	TRBJ2-1	-	TRBV6-6	TGTGCCAGCAGTTACTCACTACAGCTAGAGGGTGAGCAGTTCTTC	CASSYSLQLEGEQFF
-	TRBJ2-2	TRBD2	TRBV5-6	TGTGCCAGCAGCTTCCTCGGGGGGACGAACACCGGGGAGCTGTTTTTT	CASSFLGGTNTGELFF
-	TRBJ1-2	-	TRBV4-1	TGCGCCAGCAGCCAACCCACAGGATACTGGAGTGGCTACACCTTC	CASSQPTGYWSGYTF
-	TRBJ1-2	-	TRBV7-9	TGTGCCAGCAGCACCCGGACCTCGATAGCTAACTATGGCTACACCTTC	CASSTRTSIANYGYTF
once	TRBJ1-2	TRBD1	TRBV12-5	TGTGCTAGTGGCCAAAGGACAGGGTGGTTGGACTATGGCTACACCTTC	CASGQRTGWLDYGYTF
few	TRBJ1-2	-	TRBV4-1	TGCGCCAGCAGCCAAGCGGACTCTCCTAACTATGGCTACACCTTC	CASSQADSPNYGYTF